Included here is one T cell receptor (beta chain) sequence, with context. The target of this receptor is not known. No base quality information exists; no much larger clone differs at one position. TCRbeta CDR3 regions were amplified from genomic DNA using the immunoSEQ Assay, a bias-controlled multiplex PCR. Per the source publication's procedure: Within the assay, amplification of reference gene primers was used to estimate how many nucleated cells each sample contained. To quantify the absolute abundance of each unique TCRbeta CDR3 rearrangement, sequence reads were collapsed and filtered. Productive Simpson clonality was computed per sample as the square root of Simpson's diversity index over productive rearrangements. TCRdb mirrors the immuneACCESS table, restricted to in-frame sequences. Some clones are absent from its copies; in checked studies, under half trace to an unresolved V gene, and the reason for the others is unknown. That table gives V, J and clone size, and the DNA gave D and trimming. The sample table holds some 310,000 clones, of which about nine tenths were seen once. The ten largest clones take up 1% of the sample.

This specimen belongs to a study of blood T cell repertoires in COVID-19 (dated by TCRdb to about 2020). Some background on the complete study: The collaborator samples originated in the United States, Italy and Spain and spanned the acute and convalescent phases of COVID-19. The prospective study material was composed of cDNA or gDNA derived from T cells, B-cell-depleted T cells, or PBMCs. Deeply sampled blood TCRbeta repertoires from subjects exposed to, actively infected with, or recovered from COVID-19 were included in the dataset. A freely available public database, intended as a resource for researchers studying the immune response to SARS-CoV-2, is where the repertoires were released. The samples were drawn from two sources: the first 160 participants of the ongoing ImmuneRACE study, and fewer than 1,500 subjects contributed by 6 global collaborators. A de-identified subject ID, COVID-19 status, age in years and sex were almost always included in the sample metadata. Where available, HLA class I and class II types were taken from metadata supplied by the sample provider and were not determined by assay-based typing. General findings and caveats noted by the study authors: Clinical and demographic metadata were provided uncurated, with the amount varying by source and participant.

CDR1 SGHRS and CDR2 YFSETQ were looked up in the germline V gene. Unmatched junction bases come to 11, with V trimmed by 0 bases and J by 10 bases. Taken from cysteine to phenylalanine, the CDR3 has 17 residues. The DNA shown is the 51-base CDR3, in frame from base 1. Each collaborating institution followed its own protocols to collect whole blood in K2EDTA tubes. For TCRbeta analysis, collaborators shipped samples as frozen whole blood, isolated PBMCs, or DNA extracted from either of those sample types. The sequencing sample was made of peripheral blood. The chain joins TRBV5-1 to TRBJ2-1; 12 central bases correspond to TRBD2. This receptor was identified in a man over 45 with active or convalescent COVID-19. For the CDR3, the sequence is CASSLAGLAGGFQEQFF. The bases read TGCGCCAGCAGCTTGGCTGGTCTAGCGGGAGGGTTCCAGGAGCAGTTCTTC.